The 8 T cell receptor beta chains reported below all come from one sample, sequenced in a study of T cells after yellow fever vaccination. MiXCR, applied by TCRdb to the 5' RACE reads, yields one record per CDR3 protein. The data contain 300,000 to 400,000 distinct CDR3 sequences, approximately 8% of them seen just once; the ten biggest clones take up roughly 18%. This material consisted of PBMCs, taken around 45 days after the first yellow fever vaccination. These receptors all stem from a man younger than 35 who received the YFV17D yellow fever vaccine.

This sequence joins TRBV18 and TRBJ1-2, with D hard to call. The V and J ends lost 6 bases and 8 bases respectively, with 10 bases between them. The CDR3 is 11 amino acids. Germline lookup yields CDR1 KGHSH and CDR2 LQKENI. The CDR3 sequence is CASSPDRGYTF. The DNA for the CDR3 is TGTGCCAGCTCCCCCGATCGGGGCTACACCTTC.

This clonotype turned up a few times. The J gene is TRBJ2-1, the V gene TRBV6-5, with D tentatively TRBD2 (6 bases). This CDR3 is built from 16 residues. Germline V CDR1 and CDR2: MNHEY, SVGAGI. Trimming shortened V by 5 bases and J by 3 bases, and 17 bases separated the two germline ends. The CDR3 region is CASSTVGGVLYNEQFF. The CDR3 DNA sequence: TGTGCCAGCAGTACCGTCGGCGGGGTTCTCTACAATGAGCAGTTCTTC.

The V and J genes are TRBV19 and TRBJ1-4; D unresolved. The V and J ends lost 4 bases and 8 bases respectively, with 11 bases between them. This CDR3 is built from 13 residues. CDR1 is LNHDA, CDR2 SQIVND, per germline (reference sequence). CDR3 DNA: TGTGCCAGTAGTAGGAAGGGAGCCGAAAAACTGTTTTTT. Translation gives CASSRKGAEKLFF.

This clonotype appeared a few times. The chain joins TRBV6-2 or TRBV6-3 to TRBJ2-1; D unresolved. Germline loops: CDR1 MNHEY, CDR2 SVGEGT. CDR3 length equals 14 residues. Trimming pared 3 bases from V and 3 bases from J, leaving 9 bases between. The CDR3 spells CASSYVGDYNEQFF. The CDR3 region has the DNA TGTGCCAGCAGTTATGTTGGGGACTACAATGAGCAGTTCTTC.

In its sample, this clonotype was seen many times. The chain couples TRBV9 to TRBJ1-4; no clear D. Deletions cut 5 bases from V and 8 bases from J, with 16 bases between. This CDR3 contains 14 residues. Germline loops: CDR1 SGDLS, CDR2 YYNGEE. CDR3 nucleotide sequence: TGTGCCAGCAGTTCGAGAGCCAGGCCGGAAAAACTGTTTTTT. Its translation: CASSSRARPEKLFF. Complete variable domain (other parts from reference TRBV9 and TRBJ1-4): DSGVTQTPKHLITATGQRVTLRCSPRSGDLSVYWYQQSLDQGLQFLIQYYNGEERAKGNILERFSAQQFPDLHSELNLSSLELGDSALYFCASSSRARPEKLFFGSGTQLSVL.

The chain uses TRBV27 and TRBJ2-5; possibly TRBD2 for D (6 bases). Trimming shortened V by 10 bases and J by 3 bases, and 15 bases separated the two germline ends. The CDR3 is made up of 13 amino acids. Germline CDR1 reads MNHEY; CDR2 reads SMNVEV (reference sequence). CDR3 sequence reads: CATQPRGEETQYF. In DNA form, the CDR3 reads TGTGCCACCCAGCCGCGGGGAGAAGAGACCCAGTACTTC.

V and J are TRBV7-6 and TRBJ1-6, with D uncertain. Germline CDR1 and CDR2: SGHVS and FNYEAQ. The CDR3 length is 15 residues. The germline V and J ends were trimmed by 2 bases and 8 bases, with 13 bases remaining between them. CDR3 region: CASSLRTADHSPLHF. In DNA, the CDR3 is TGTGCCAGCAGCTTACGGACGGCGGACCATTCACCCCTCCACTTT.

This clonotype occurred a few times. This sequence joins TRBV7-2 and TRBJ1-2, with 8 bases fitting TRBD1. Germline V gene lookup returns CDR1 SGHTA and CDR2 FQGNSA. The CDR3 covers 13 residues. V lost 5 bases to trimming and J lost 4 bases; unmatched junction nucleotides: 3. CDR3 nucleotide sequence: TGTGCCAGCAGCGACAGGGGCATCTATGGCTACACCTTC. This gives the protein CASSDRGIYGYTF.